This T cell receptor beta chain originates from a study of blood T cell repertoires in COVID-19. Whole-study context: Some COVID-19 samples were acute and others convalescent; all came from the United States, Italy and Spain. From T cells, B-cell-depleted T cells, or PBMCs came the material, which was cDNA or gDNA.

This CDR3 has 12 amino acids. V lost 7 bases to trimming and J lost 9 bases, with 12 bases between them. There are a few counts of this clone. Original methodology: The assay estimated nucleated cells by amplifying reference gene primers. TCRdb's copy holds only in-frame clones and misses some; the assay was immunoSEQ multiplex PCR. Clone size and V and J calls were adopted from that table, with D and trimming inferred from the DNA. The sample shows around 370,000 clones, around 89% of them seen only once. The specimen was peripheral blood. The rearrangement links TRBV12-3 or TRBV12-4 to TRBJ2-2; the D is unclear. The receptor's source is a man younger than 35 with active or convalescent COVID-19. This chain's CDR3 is CASTPTPRELFF. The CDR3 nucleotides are TGTGCCAGCACCCCGACACCTCGGGAGCTGTTTTTT.